What follows are 11 T cell receptor beta chains derived from one specimen sequenced in a study of cytomegalovirus exposure and HLA in healthy donors. Primers for the PCR totalled 60 Vbeta and 13 Jbeta. Measured with immunoSEQ multiplex PCR; TCRdb has only the in-frame clones, and not every one. The table includes roughly 110,000 clones, about 78% detected once. Input material: PBMCs. Source of these receptors: a woman aged 25 to 39 in good health and CMV-seropositive.

The chain links TRBV19 to TRBJ2-1, with 9 bases that match TRBD2. This CDR3 has 16 amino acids. The J segment lost 0 bases and the V segment lost 5 bases, leaving 5 bases of the junction unmatched. Looked up from germline, CDR1 is LNHDA and CDR2 is SQIVND (reference sequence). CDR3: CASSDGGGGSYNEQFF. CDR3 nucleotide sequence: TGTGCCAGTAGTGATGGCGGGGGGGGCTCCTACAATGAGCAGTTCTTC.

The J gene is TRBJ2-7, the V gene TRBV29-1; 10 bases are a match to TRBD2. The ends lost 4 bases at V and 2 bases at J; junction bases unmatched: 5. Germline V gene data show CDR1 as SQVTM and CDR2 as ANQGSEA. The CDR3 length is 14 residues. CDR3 protein: CSVVLLAGAYEQYF. As DNA, the CDR3 is TGCAGCGTTGTTCTCCTAGCGGGAGCCTACGAGCAGTACTTC.

The chain uses TRBV15 and TRBJ2-1; the D is unclear. In germline, CDR1 is LNHNV, CDR2 YYDKDF (reference sequence). The CDR3 is made up of 17 amino acids. Trimming shortened V by 0 bases and J by 3 bases, and 15 bases separated the two germline ends. The CDR3 sequence: CATSRDPPDIIYNEQFF. The CDR3 nucleotides are TGTGCCACCAGCAGAGATCCGCCAGACATAATCTACAATGAGCAGTTCTTC. Filled out from reference TRBV15 and TRBJ2-1, the complete variable domain reads DAMVIQNPRYQVTQFGKPVTLSCSQTLNHNVMYWYQQKSSQAPKLLFHYYDKDFNNEADTPDNFQSRRPNTSFCFLDIRSPGLGDTAMYLCATSRDPPDIIYNEQFFGPGTRLTVL.

V gene TRBV12-5 combines with J gene TRBJ2-7; D unresolved. Germline CDR1 LGHNT, CDR2 FRNRAP. There are 13 residues in the CDR3. The ends were cut back, 2 bases at V and 6 bases at J, with 11 bases in the middle. DNA for the CDR3: TGTGCTAGTGGTTTGCCACCAGGTCCCGAGCAGTACTTC. Its translation is CASGLPPGPEQYF.

Concerning this clone: Other DNA sequences in the same sample also yield this CDR3. The V call is TRBV9, the J call TRBJ2-2; D is possibly TRBD1 (6 bases). The CDR3 extends over 15 amino acids. Germline CDR1 is SGDLS and CDR2 is YYNGEE. V was clipped by 5 bases and J by 2 bases, with 13 bases between them. In DNA form, the CDR3 reads TGTGCCAGCAGTCCCTCCGGGACAAACACCGGGGAGCTGTTTTTT. Protein product: CASSPSGTNTGELFF.

The V and J genes are TRBV5-6 and TRBJ1-3; D is possibly TRBD1 (5 bases). CDR1 SGHDT and CDR2 YYEEEE come from the germline V gene. The CDR3 has 16 amino acids. Deletions cut 4 bases from V and 0 bases from J, with 14 bases between. The DNA of the CDR3 is TGTGCCAGCAGCGCTCCTCAGGGTAGCTCTGGAAACACCATATATTTT. This translates into CASSAPQGSSGNTIYF. The complete variable domain, with remaining parts taken from reference TRBV5-6 and TRBJ1-3, reads DAGVTQSPTHLIKTRGQQVTLRCSPKSGHDTVSWYQQALGQGPQFIFQYYEEEERQRGNFPDRFSGHQFPNYSSELNVNALLLGDSALYLCASSAPQGSSGNTIYFGEGSWLTVV.

This chain links TRBV10-3 with TRBJ1-5; 7 bases map to TRBD1. CDR1 and CDR2 (germline): ENHRY, SYGVKD. The CDR3 runs to 16 residues. Trimming at V came to 0 bases and at J to 3 bases, leaving 5 bases not matched to a gene. CDR3 nucleotide sequence: TGTGCCATCAGTGAGTCTACAGGGGTTAACAATCAGCCCCAGCATTTT. It translates to CAISESTGVNNQPQHF.

The genes are TRBV10-3 and TRBJ2-1, with D perhaps TRBD2 (6 bases). The germline CDR1 and CDR2 sequences are ENHRY and SYGVKD. This CDR3 has 16 residues. The ends were cut back, 3 bases at V and 2 bases at J, with 14 bases in the middle. CDR3 protein: CAISEVGGTTYNEQFF. CDR3 sequence (DNA): TGTGCCATCAGTGAAGTCGGCGGGACGACCTACAATGAGCAGTTCTTC.

The rearrangement joins TRBV7-8 to TRBJ1-1, with 10 bases that match TRBD1. CDR1 and CDR2 from the germline V gene are SGHVS and FQNEAQ. This CDR3 spans 17 amino acids. Trimming removed 4 bases from V and 0 bases from J; junction bases left unmatched: 8. The DNA of the CDR3 is TGTGCCAGCAGCTGGACAGGGGGGTTTTTTTTGAACACTGAAGCTTTCTTT. Amino acid sequence: CASSWTGGFFLNTEAFF.

The gene calls are TRBV9 and TRBJ2-1; the D is unclear. From germline, CDR1 is SGDLS and CDR2 YYNGEE. This CDR3 has 16 amino acids. The V end lost 1 base, the J end lost 0 bases, and 11 bases lay between the germline ends. The CDR3 protein is CASSVLRGSSYNEQFF. CDR3 nucleotides: TGTGCCAGCAGCGTATTGCGCGGAAGCTCCTACAATGAGCAGTTCTTC.

This sequence joins TRBV9 and TRBJ2-3, with 10 bases lining up with TRBD2. The length of the CDR3 is 16 residues. V lost 0 bases, J lost 11 bases, and 12 bases stayed unmatched. Germline V gives CDR1 SGDLS, CDR2 YYNGEE. CDR3 sequence (DNA): TGTGCCAGCAGCGTAGCGGATAGCGGGGGGTTAAGGGTGCAGTATTTT. The encoded protein is CASSVADSGGLRVQYF.